This TCR beta chain appears in the sequencing data of a study of shared clonotypes between healthy human individuals (TCRdb year 2020). A note on the overall study: The cohort comprised a couple of women and a few men aged 18 to 49 years. For each donor, three plates each were used for CD4 naive and CD4 memory, two plates were used for CD8 naive, and one plate was used for CD8 memory. To increase sequencing depth and limit assay-specific biases, TCR repertoire library preparation and sequencing were carried out by different laboratories using diverse techniques. Leukapheresis yielded between about 0.9 and 9.5 billion PBMCs per donor. To estimate repertoire size and how much clonotype sharing occurs between individuals, the study deeply sequenced the blood TCR repertoires of about five healthy adults.

With respect to this clone: What this receptor recognizes is not known. Base-call qualities are not available, and no considerably larger clone is one nucleotide away.

Broad study findings and their caveats: Pairwise subsampling led to the expectation that sequencing depth would affect the degree of clonotype sharing among donors. Approximately 4.8% of naive CD4, around 3.5% of naive CD8, about 2.4% of memory CD4, and 0.35% to 0.4% of memory CD8 clonotypes were shared across a few donors. Rarefaction of sorted-subset datasets indicated incomplete sequencing despite the large sequencing depth. Compared with non-shared clonotypes, clonotypes shared by all four sorted-subset donors had higher generation probabilities. Because the study included a small number of donors, the genetic and exposure-history diversity represented was limited. Naive subsets generally had larger estimated clonotype richness than memory subsets. Sampling was restricted to blood, and TCR repertoires in tissue are likely to differ from TCR repertoires in blood.

V is reduced by 6 bases and J by 5 bases, leaving a spacing of 7 bases between them. Spanning cysteine to phenylalanine, the CDR3 consists of 11 amino acids. Only the CDR3 DNA is retained, 33 bases long and in frame from the first base. From a lookup of the germline V gene, CDR1 and CDR2 are MGHRA and YSYEKL. Using the deep immunoSEQ assay, multiplex PCR amplified TCR CDR3 regions from genomic DNA. For each cell subset, the extracted genomic DNA was distributed evenly across all wells of several immunoSEQ 96-well plates, and each plate served as one replicate. For sorted subsets, 200 to 250 ng genomic DNA, equal to some 30,000 T cell genomes, was loaded into each replicate PCR. Purified libraries were measured with a Qubit 3.0 fluorometer, size-checked on a Bioanalyzer 2100, and measured again with the KAPA Library Quantification kit. Each immunoSEQ 96-well plate was sequenced on its own single-read 150-cycle Illumina NextSeq 550 flow cell. From the authors' description of their analysis: The immunoSEQ output contained only junctional sequences without quality scores, so filtering could not match that applied to full-length reads. To assign V/J genes and CDR3, sequences were annotated using PyIR, a Python wrapper for IgBLAST v1.9, with IMGT germline references. Reads with weak V/J assignments (E-value above 1e-6), missing CDR3, stop codons, out-of-frame junctions, or ambiguous translated residues were removed. V3J clonotypes were defined as sequences sharing the same inferred V gene, J gene, and CDR3 amino acid sequence. To compute the percentage overlap between repertoires, the number of shared unique clonotypes was divided by the size of the smaller repertoire. Three approaches were used to assess repertoire richness: RTK rarefaction, the Chao1 estimator, and Recon v2.1 estimates of unobserved clonotypes. Generation probabilities for all TCRbeta clonotypes obtained by the gDNA method from a handful of donors were computed using OLGA. In TCRdb, the immuneACCESS table is reduced to in-frame sequences with V and J assigned. These tables do not hold every clone; where another copy was compared, an unresolved V gene accounts for under half, and the others remain unexplained. That table gives V, J and clone size, and the DNA gave D and trimming. Recorded for this sample are some 500,000 clones; roughly 95% of them occurred a single time. Roughly 0.06% of the sample comes from the top ten.

Donors were healthy HIV-negative adults with no recently reported acute infections or vaccinations. Every donor was a Caucasian adult living in Nashville, Tennessee, USA. CD4+ T cells were enriched by magnetic negative selection, after which naive cells were positively selected on CD45RA and the negative fraction was taken as the memory subset. After blood collection by leukapheresis, PBMCs were isolated using Ficoll-Histopaque density gradient centrifugation and then cryopreserved in the vapor phase of liquid nitrogen. Analytical flow cytometry was used to check the purity and quantity of each magnetically sorted T cell population. Genomic DNA was isolated from each sorted fraction and quantified by UV absorbance on a Nanodrop 2000c.

The receptor was derived from a woman between 25 and 40 years old in good health. The sequencing input was naive CD4+ T cells sorted from blood. The label giving this sample's cell subset or site can be read as: CD45RA+ positively selected. The rearranged chain carries TRBV4-1 and TRBJ2-5, with no confidently assigned D gene. The CDR3 reads as follows: CASRVGETQYF. The nucleotide sequence reads as follows: TGCGCCAGCAGGGTTGGGGAGACCCAGTACTTC.